The T cell receptor (beta chain) described here comes from a study of T cell responses to AZD1222 COVID-19 vaccine. Regarding the study as a whole: There were repertoire samples only from the period after the peak T cell response. Possibly, clonal diversity was underestimated; donors were largely white British and included more females. Among AZD1222 vaccinees, only six or seven were seropositive at baseline.

It was second doses at about 4 or about 12 weeks that were pooled. V shed 5 bases, J shed 5 bases, and the junction held 10 bases outside the gene matches. Per germline, CDR1 LNHDA and CDR2 SQIVND (reference sequence). This CDR3 has 16 residues. The assay was immunoSEQ multiplex PCR, and TCRdb's table has in-frame clones only and misses some. The data contain just under 150,000 clones, around 84% of them seen just once; the ten biggest clones take up approximately 4.7%. With regard to this clone: Its target is unknown.

The TCR was taken from an adult who received the AZD1222 COVID-19 vaccine. The chain employs TRBV19 and TRBJ2-1; 9 nucleotides align to TRBD1. The sequenced sample was peripheral blood, obtained 28 days after the second AZD1222 dose. CDR3 amino acids: CASSATGTGKDNEQFF. The CDR3, as DNA: TGTGCCAGTAGTGCTACCGGGACAGGGAAAGACAATGAGCAGTTCTTC.